The 10 T cell receptor beta chains below all came from one sample that was sequenced in a study of Ad26.COV2.S vaccination and SARS-CoV-2 variants (dated by TCRdb to the early 2020s). The treatment or condition label, as the study defines it: roughly 18 received Ad26.COV2.S at low or high dose, single or two shots; roughly five received placebo; per-sample allocation not given. For vaccine and placebo recipients, repertoires were sequenced using samples collected on day 63 after the first injection. The library relied on the immunoSEQ multiplex PCR assay. TCRdb mirrors the immuneACCESS table, restricted to in-frame sequences. Some clones are absent from its copies; in checked studies, under half trace to an unresolved V gene, and the reason for the others is unknown. The sample table records about 680,000 clones; more than 70% of these occur just once. The ten largest account for approximately 1.5% of the sample.

The sequencing here drew on peripheral blood, taken in a trial of Ad26.COV2.S vaccine versus placebo. These receptors were collected from a person between 18 and 65 years old who received the Ad26.COV2.S COVID-19 vaccine or a placebo.

This clone was recorded a few times. V gene TRBV29-1 combines with J gene TRBJ2-1, with a tentative D call TRBD2 (6 bases). The CDR3 runs 14 residues. V lost 7 bases to trimming and J lost 5 bases, with 18 bases between them. CDR1 is SQVTM, CDR2 ANQGSEA, per germline. For the CDR3, the DNA is TGCAGCGCCCACGGGACTCAAACTAACAATGAGCAGTTCTTC. This translates into CSAHGTQTNNEQFF.

The chain's CDR3 is CASSDDYGYTF. The DNA of the CDR3 is TGTGCCAGCTCGGACGACTATGGCTACACCTTC. The chain employs TRBV18 and TRBJ1-2; D gene uncertain. Trimming shortened V by 6 bases and J by 3 bases, and 5 bases separated the two germline ends. The CDR3 is 11 amino acids. Germline values: CDR1 KGHSH, CDR2 LQKENI.

The chain couples TRBV10-3 to TRBJ2-4; a weak D match, TRBD2 (5 bases). V lost 4 bases and J lost 0, with 10 bases in between. CDR1 is ENHRY and CDR2 is SYGVKD in the germline V gene. CDR3 length: 15 residues. The CDR3 bases are TGTGCCATCAGTGGGGGAGAGATAGCCAAAAACATTCAGTACTTC. It specifies CAISGGEIAKNIQYF.

The chain combines TRBV5-6 with TRBJ1-1, with 10 bases lining up with TRBD1. CDR3 length equals 16 residues. Germline CDR1 and CDR2: SGHDT and YYEEEE. Unmatched junction bases numbered 10, after V lost 1 base and J lost 7 bases. The CDR3 region is CASSLSGWDRGFEAFF. The CDR3 bases are TGTGCCAGCAGCTTGTCAGGTTGGGACAGGGGCTTTGAAGCTTTCTTT.

This chain connects TRBV7-2 to TRBJ2-7; the D gene could be TRBD1 or TRBD2 (6 bases each). V dropped 1 base and J dropped 5 bases, with 12 bases sitting between them. Germline CDR1 reads SGHTA; CDR2 reads FQGNSA. The CDR3 contains 14 residues. CDR3 region: CASSLVGGPHEQYF. CDR3 DNA sequence: TGTGCCAGCAGCTTAGTTGGGGGGCCCCACGAGCAGTACTTC. Full variable domain (rest looked up from reference TRBV7-2 and TRBJ2-7): GAGVSQSPSNKVTEKGKDVELRCDPISGHTALYWYRQSLGQGLEFLIYFQGNSAPDKSGLPSDRFSAERTGGSVSTLTIQRTQQEDSAVYLCASSLVGGPHEQYFGPGTRLTVT.

The chain recombines TRBV18 with TRBJ2-1; 14 nucleotides match TRBD2. Germline-derived CDR1 and CDR2 are KGHSH and LQKENI. The V gene end was trimmed by 0 bases and the J gene end by 5 bases; junction bases not matched to a gene: 0. This CDR3 contains 16 residues. The DNA of the CDR3 is TGTGCCAGCTCACCACCGGGACTAGCGGGGGACAATGAGCAGTTCTTC. It encodes CASSPPGLAGDNEQFF.

The chain employs TRBV19 and TRBJ2-4; 10 nucleotides align to TRBD1. The CDR3 sequence is 13 residues long. Looked up from germline, CDR1 is LNHDA and CDR2 is SQIVND (reference sequence). Trimming at V came to 7 bases and at J to 9 bases, leaving 6 bases not matched to a gene. The CDR3 is CASTPGQGSIQYF. CDR3 bases: TGTGCCAGTACCCCGGGACAGGGGAGCATTCAGTACTTC. Complete variable domain (other parts from reference TRBV19 and TRBJ2-4): DGGITQSPKYLFRKEGQNVTLSCEQNLNHDAMYWYRQDPGQGLRLIYYSQIVNDFQKGDIAEGYSVSREKKESFPLTVTSAQKNPTAFYLCASTPGQGSIQYFGAGTRLSVL.

The V gene is TRBV5-1, the J gene TRBJ1-3; D unclear. The CDR3 has 13 amino acids. Germline V CDR1 and CDR2: SGHRS, YFSETQ. V lost 0 bases to trimming and J lost 8 bases, with 9 bases between them. CDR3 coding DNA: TGCGCCAGCAGCTTGGTTCTTGGTGACACCATATATTTT. It is translated as CASSLVLGDTIYF.

V gene TRBV11-3 combines with J gene TRBJ1-2, with a tentative D call TRBD1 (6 bases). The CDR3 loop spans 13 amino acids. Trimming removed 10 bases at V and 7 bases at J, with 19 bases between. Germline V lookup: CDR1 SGHNT, CDR2 YENEEA. This chain's CDR3 is CATWVRGAGGYTF. CDR3 coding DNA: TGTGCCACCTGGGTACGGGGGGCCGGTGGCTACACCTTC.

This clone was observed once. This sequence joins TRBV5-1 and TRBJ2-5, with 12 bases identical to TRBD2. V lost 0 bases, J lost 5 bases, and 5 bases stayed unmatched. CDR1 SGHRS and CDR2 YFSETQ come from the germline V gene. CDR3 length: 16 amino acids. CDR3 nucleotides: TGCGCCAGCAGCTTGGGGACTAGCGGGATAGGGGAGACCCAGTACTTC. This encodes CASSLGTSGIGETQYF.